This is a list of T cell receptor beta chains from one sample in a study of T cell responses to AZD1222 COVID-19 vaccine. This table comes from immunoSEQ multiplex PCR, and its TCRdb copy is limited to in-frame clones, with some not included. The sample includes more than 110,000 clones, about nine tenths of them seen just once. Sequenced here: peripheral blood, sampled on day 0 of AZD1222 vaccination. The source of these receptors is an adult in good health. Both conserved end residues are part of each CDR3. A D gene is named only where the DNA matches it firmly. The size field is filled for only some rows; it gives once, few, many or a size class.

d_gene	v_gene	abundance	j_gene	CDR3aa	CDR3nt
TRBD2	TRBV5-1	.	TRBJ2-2	CASSPGGHAGELFF	TGCGCCAGCAGCCCGGGGGGGCACGCCGGGGAGCTGTTTTTT
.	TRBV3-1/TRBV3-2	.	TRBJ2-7	CASSQGRALSSYEQYF	TGTGCCAGCAGCCAAGGAAGGGCCCTAAGCTCCTACGAGCAGTACTTC
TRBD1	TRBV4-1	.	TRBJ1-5	CASSQRTGGYQPQHF	TGCGCCAGCAGCCAAAGGACAGGGGGTTATCAGCCCCAGCATTTT
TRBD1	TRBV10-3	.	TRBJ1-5	CAISESIGGTQPQHF	TGTGCCATCAGTGAGTCAATAGGGGGCACTCAGCCCCAGCATTTT
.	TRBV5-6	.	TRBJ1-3	CASSLLGAGNTIYF	TGTGCCAGCAGCCTCCTGGGGGCTGGAAACACCATATATTTT
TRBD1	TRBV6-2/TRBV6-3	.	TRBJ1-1	CASSSYRGVLDTEAFF	TGTGCCAGCAGTTCCTACAGGGGAGTATTGGACACTGAAGCTTTCTTT
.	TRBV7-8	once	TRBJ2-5	CASSLSGGFQETQYF	TGTGCCAGCAGCTTATCTGGGGGGTTCCAAGAGACCCAGTACTTC
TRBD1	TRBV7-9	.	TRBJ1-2	CASSFDRGDSGYTF	TGTGCCAGCAGCTTCGACAGGGGGGACTCTGGCTACACCTTC
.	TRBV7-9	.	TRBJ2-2	CASSLRSRLSNTGELFF	TGTGCCAGCAGCTTACGCAGCAGGCTTTCGAACACCGGGGAGCTGTTTTTT
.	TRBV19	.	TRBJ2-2	CASSISVTGELFF	TGTGCCAGTAGTATATCCGTCACCGGGGAGCTGTTTTTT
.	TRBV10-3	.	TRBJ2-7	CAIRSRDQVEQYF	TGTGCCATCCGGTCCAGGGATCAGGTCGAGCAGTACTTC
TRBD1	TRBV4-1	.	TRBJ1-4	CASSQGGRTNEKLFF	TGCGCCAGCAGTCAAGGGGGCAGAACTAATGAAAAACTGTTTTTT
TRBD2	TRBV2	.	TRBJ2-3	CASRRTSGGARGTDTQYF	TGTGCCAGCAGGAGGACTAGCGGGGGGGCCCGGGGCACAGATACGCAGTATTTT
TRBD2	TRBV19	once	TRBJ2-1	CASSIGRANNEQFF	TGTGCCAGTAGTATCGGGAGGGCGAACAATGAGCAGTTCTTC
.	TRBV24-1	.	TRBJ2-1	CATLSGAHEQFF	TGTGCCACCCTTTCGGGAGCGCATGAGCAGTTCTTC
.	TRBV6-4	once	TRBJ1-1	CASRLRTAQLNTEAFF	TGTGCCAGCAGGCTTCGGACAGCTCAGCTGAACACTGAAGCTTTCTTT
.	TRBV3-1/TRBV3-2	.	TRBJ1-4	CASSQVTATNEKLFF	TGTGCCAGCAGCCAGGTGACAGCAACTAATGAAAAACTGTTTTTT
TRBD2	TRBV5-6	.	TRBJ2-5	CASSLTSGLGETQYF	TGTGCCAGCAGCTTGACTAGCGGGCTCGGGGAGACCCAGTACTTC
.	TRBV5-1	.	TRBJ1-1	CASSLAWANTEAFF	TGCGCCAGCAGCTTGGCCTGGGCGAACACTGAAGCTTTCTTT
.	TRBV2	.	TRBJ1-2	CASSETWGDGYTF	TGTGCCAGCAGTGAAACGTGGGGAGATGGCTACACCTTC
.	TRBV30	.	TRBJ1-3	CAWSAGPGNTIYF	TGTGCCTGGAGTGCGGGGCCGGGAAACACCATATATTTT
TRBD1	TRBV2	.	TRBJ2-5	CASRVWGGQGKETQYF	TGTGCCAGCAGAGTCTGGGGGGGACAGGGGAAAGAGACCCAGTACTTC
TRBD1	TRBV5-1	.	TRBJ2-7	CASSPGRDRGTYEQYF	TGCGCCAGCAGCCCGGGCCGGGACAGGGGGACCTACGAGCAGTACTTC
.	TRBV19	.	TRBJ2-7	CASSIAGDTAYEQYF	TGTGCCAGTAGTATAGCTGGGGATACGGCCTACGAGCAGTACTTC
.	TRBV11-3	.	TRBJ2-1	CASSRAGSSYNEQFF	TGTGCCAGCAGCCGGGCCGGTTCCTCCTACAATGAGCAGTTCTTC
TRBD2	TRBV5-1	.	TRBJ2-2	CASSALRPSGREDTGELFF	TGCGCCAGCAGCGCCCTGCGCCCTAGCGGGAGGGAGGACACCGGGGAGCTGTTTTTT
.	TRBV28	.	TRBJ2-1	CASGWGEQFF	TGTGCCAGCGGTTGGGGAGAGCAGTTCTTC
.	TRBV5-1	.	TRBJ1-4	CASSLTEGRQNEKLFF	TGCGCCAGCAGCCTAACTGAGGGGCGGCAAAATGAAAAACTGTTTTTT
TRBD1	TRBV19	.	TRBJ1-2	CASTRGQLYGYTF	TGTGCCAGTACTAGGGGACAGCTCTATGGCTACACCTTC
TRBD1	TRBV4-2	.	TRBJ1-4	CASSQPDRVNEKLFF	TGTGCCAGCAGCCAACCAGACAGGGTTAATGAAAAACTGTTTTTT
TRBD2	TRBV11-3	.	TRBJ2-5	CASSRGGSGGQETQYF	TGTGCCAGCAGCCGCGGGGGGAGCGGGGGACAAGAGACCCAGTACTTC
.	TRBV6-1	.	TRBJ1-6	CASSDRALRASPLHF	TGTGCCAGCAGTGATAGGGCTTTACGGGCTTCACCCCTCCACTTT
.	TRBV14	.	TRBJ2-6	CASSQDMGVFGANVLTF	TGTGCCAGCAGCCAAGATATGGGGGTTTTCGGGGCCAACGTCCTGACTTTC
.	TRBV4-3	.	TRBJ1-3	CASSQDATAGNTIYF	TGCGCCAGCAGCCAAGACGCTACGGCTGGAAACACCATATATTTT
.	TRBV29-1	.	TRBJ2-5	CSAQEETQYF	TGCAGCGCCCAGGAGGAGACCCAGTACTTC
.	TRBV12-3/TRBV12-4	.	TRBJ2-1	CASHRGGNEQFF	TGTGCCAGTCACAGGGGAGGAAATGAGCAGTTCTTC
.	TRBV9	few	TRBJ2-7	CASSVGVTGLYEQYF	TGTGCCAGCAGCGTAGGGGTGACAGGCCTCTACGAGCAGTACTTC
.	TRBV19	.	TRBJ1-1	CASTPWEPGGGTEAFF	TGTGCCAGTACCCCATGGGAACCTGGGGGGGGCACTGAAGCTTTCTTT
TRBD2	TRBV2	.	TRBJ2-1	CASSFPAGGLYNEQFF	TGTGCCAGCAGTTTCCCGGCGGGGGGGCTCTACAATGAGCAGTTCTTC
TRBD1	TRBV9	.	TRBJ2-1	CASSSTTGSYNEQFF	TGTGCCAGCAGCTCGACGACAGGGTCCTACAATGAGCAGTTCTTC
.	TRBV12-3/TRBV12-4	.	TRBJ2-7	CASSSQPYEQYF	TGTGCCAGCAGTTCCCAGCCTTACGAGCAGTACTTC
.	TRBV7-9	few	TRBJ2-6	CASTAGQPGRANVLTF	TGTGCCAGCACCGCCGGACAACCGGGGAGGGCCAACGTCCTGACTTTC
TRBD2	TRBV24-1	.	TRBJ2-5	CATSDLRGGGETQYF	TGTGCCACCAGTGATCTCCGGGGGGGTGGCGAGACCCAGTACTTC
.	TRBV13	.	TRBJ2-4	CASSLENIQYF	TGTGCCAGCAGCTTAGAAAACATTCAGTACTTC
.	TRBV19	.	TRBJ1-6	CASSIDYGGGSPLHF	TGTGCCAGTAGTATAGATTACGGGGGTGGCTCACCCCTCCACTTT
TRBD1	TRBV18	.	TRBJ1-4	CASSRLTGEGEKLFF	TGTGCCAGCTCACGTTTGACAGGGGAAGGCGAAAAACTGTTTTTT
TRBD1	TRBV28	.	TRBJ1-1	CASSLPRQGRNTEAFF	TGTGCCAGCAGTTTGCCCCGACAGGGAAGGAACACTGAAGCTTTCTTT
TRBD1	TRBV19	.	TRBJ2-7	CASSIGQGDPYEQYF	TGTGCCAGTAGTATAGGACAGGGGGACCCCTACGAGCAGTACTTC
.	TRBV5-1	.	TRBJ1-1	CASSLTGEAFF	TGCGCCAGCAGCTTGACAGGTGAAGCTTTCTTT
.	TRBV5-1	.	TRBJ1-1	CASSPQWGGAEAFF	TGCGCCAGCAGCCCCCAGTGGGGTGGCGCTGAAGCTTTCTTT
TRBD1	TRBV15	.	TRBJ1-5	CATSREGASQPQHF	TGTGCCACCAGTCGCGAGGGGGCTAGTCAGCCCCAGCATTTT
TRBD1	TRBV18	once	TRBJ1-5	CASSPRQGGGGSNQPQHF	TGTGCCAGCTCACCACGACAGGGTGGTGGTGGCAGCAATCAGCCCCAGCATTTT